This section outlines one T cell receptor beta chain sequence together with its context. It lacks a known antigen. One base away there is no much larger clone; base qualities are not given. The source of the sample is a study of long-term antiretroviral therapy in people with HIV (dated by TCRdb to between 2020 and 2023). A note on the overall study: The earliest samples were collected approximately a decade before the 2015 WHO recommendation for immediate ART, a period when ART was typically delayed until CD4 counts fell. A retrospective serial study tested whether ART initiation and durable HIV suppression were associated with changes in peripheral blood TRB repertoire composition and diversity. The cohort contributed 150 to 200 cryopreserved PBMC samples from about 31 adults with confirmed HIV infection, collected serially over a mean of 6 years (range 1-12). Among the 25 to 30 participants with HIV, eleven were female. Test extractions of a monoclonal T-cell line alongside 33 polyclonal samples showed no cross-contamination during QIAcube processing. Overall study results and their limits: Because cell numbers in pre-ART samples were limited, unsorted PBMC were profiled instead of sorted CD4+ and CD8+ T cells. Narrower CDR3 length ranges were observed in HIV repertoires than in controls, and an antigen-experienced repertoire with only a slight naive shift after ART was suggested by the network structure. ART initiation was associated with a significant increase in TRB diversity, but diversity stayed significantly below transplant donor controls even after long-term ART. Owing to limited PBMC availability, only the TCR beta chain was sequenced, without alpha chain pairing. The samples span the years 2004 to 2017, and the ART regimens used may be less effective than current regimens. Expanded TRB clones identified before ART initiation dominated the repertoire across all time points, though the dominance fluctuated and decreased in many PLHIV after ART. Inferences about post-ART repertoire changes were limited because no data were available on ART adherence, viral resistance or therapy changes.

The immunoSEQ hsTCRB v3.0 assay was used at survey level resolution for TRB variable region sequencing. The targeted TRB sequencing depth was roughly 40,000-55,000 T-cell genomes per sample. An Illumina MiSeq with a v3 150-cycle kit was used to sequence the pooled TRB libraries. The published analysis was carried out like this. Repertoire analysis was run in R within a reproducible Nextflow workflow that covered QC, data transformation and analysis. LymphoSeq2, an R package for AIRR-Seq data exploration, was used to implement custom analyses. Several samples that yielded fewer than 5000 total TRB sequences were excluded, so that approximately 200 HIV repertoires were analyzed. Among the 170 to 200 retained HIV repertoires, 59 were collected before ART initiation and fewer than 150 were collected after ART initiation. Repertoires were downsampled to 5000 TRB nucleotide sequences, and summary statistics were averaged over 100 downsampling iterations. The analysis kept only TRB sequences whose CDR3 regions were at least seven amino acids long. Two measures captured diversity: a Shannon entropy-derived clonality score and the Gini coefficient. Repertoire networks linked the top 5000 CDR3 amino acid sequences whenever two sequences differed by an edit distance of one. GLIPH2 predicted antigen specificity groups and MHC restriction for TRB CDR3 amino acid sequences. To flag known associations with CMV, EBV, HIV or tissue antigens, CDR3 amino acid sequences were compared against VDJdb and McPAS-TCR. Pre-ART, post-ART and control groups were compared with Wilcoxon signed-rank tests and Holm-Bonferroni correction. TCRdb stores this immuneACCESS table with in-frame sequences only. Part of the clones is absent; in the studies checked, under half of the shortfall reflects unresolved V genes, and no reason is known for the rest. V and J calls and clone size are given by that table; D and trimming were obtained from the DNA. This sample lists 30,000 to 50,000 clones; 86% were detected once. The ten largest clones represent 4% of the sample.

To be included, a participant needed at least one PBMC sample from before ART initiation plus at least two post-ART samples. Treatment was received in the United States of America by all participants with HIV. Cryopreserved samples of about 1-11 million PBMC were thawed and washed before DNA extraction. At the time of the earliest PBMC sample for each participant with HIV, ages ranged from roughly 20 to 54 years. Each participant contributed PBMC samples from 1-4 timepoints before ART initiation and 2-8 timepoints after ART initiation, with a median of 7 samples. For every participant, serial HIV viral load, CD4+ T-cell count, ART history and demographic data were obtained. A Qiagen kit on a QIAcube was used to extract genomic DNA from unsorted PBMC, with samples processed in batches of 12. Based on the germline V gene, the CDR1 and CDR2 sequences are SQVTM and ANQGSEA. Cut back by 7 bases and 0 bases, the V and J ends lie 12 bases apart. The CDR3 has 13 amino acids, counting the end cysteine and phenylalanine. The entry retains the CDR3 DNA only, 39 bases that are in frame from base 1.

Specimen: unsorted PBMCs, collected 1.2 years after starting antiretroviral therapy. The receptor was derived from a woman between 50 and 59 years old with HIV. The chain uses TRBV29-1 and TRBJ2-5; 5 matching bases give a weak D call of TRBD1. The CDR3 here reads CSAKTANQETQYF. The sequenced DNA is TGCAGCGCAAAGACAGCAAACCAAGAGACCCAGTACTTC.